The present T cell receptor beta chain was sequenced within a study of CD8 T cells in Susac syndrome (dated 2019 in TCRdb). The study in broad terms: The study used repertoire sequencing to test whether antigen drove CD8+ T cell activation and differentiation in Susac syndrome. The study compared CD8+ T cell repertoire clonality among 11 to 12 healthy donors, roughly 14 Susac syndrome patients and approximately 16 multiple sclerosis patients.

What the authors observed across the whole study: The study acknowledged that relatively few individuals were included in the TCR sequencing and HLA analysis.

RNA was extracted with the RNeasy kit and 0.5 to 1 ug was reverse transcribed using random hexamers. TCR beta CDR3 regions were amplified with the immunoSEQ multiplex PCR assay covering 54 Vbeta and 13 Jbeta segments. To correct PCR amplification bias, a synthetic template baseline was used for both primer optimization and computational correction. In the paper's pipeline: Reads were annotated to V, D and J genes according to IMGT and were analyzed with immunoSEQ Analyzer, with only productive sequences retained. Clonality was computed as one minus Shannon entropy normalized by log2 of the number of productive unique sequences. For each patient and control, public and private clones were evaluated within the 100 most prevalent clones. Clones were defined as Susac-specific if absent from the healthy and MS cohorts, from over a thousand published viral clones and from other ImmuneACCESS disease sequences. TCRdb itself trimmed the public reads at Q25 with fastp, ran MiXCR and retained productive beta chains. Identical CDR3 proteins give one entry, which carries the most common genes and DNA. These V and J calls are TCRdb output, not the study's own analysis. A total of 75,000 to 100,000 distinct CDR3 sequences appear in this sample, roughly 93% of them only once. The ten largest make up roughly 0.26% of the sample.

Peripheral blood CD8+ and CD4+ T cells from healthy donors, Susac syndrome patients and multiple sclerosis patients were profiled using high-throughput TCR beta sequencing. Healthy donors were age- and sex-matched controls. CD8+ TEMRA cells were enriched by FACS, while bulk CD8+ and CD4+ T cells were purified by magnetic negative isolation. Blood was collected in EDTA tubes and processed within 24 hours, with PBMCs isolated through density gradient centrifugation. PBMCs intended for TCR sequencing were cryopreserved in liquid nitrogen and were subsequently thawed in a 37 degrees C water bath. Purity of sorted or isolated CD4+, CD8+ and CD8+ TEMRA cells was at least 90%. This clonotype is a singleton in its sample. Its binding antigen is unknown. The input lacks base qualities; no much larger clone sits a single base away. One read represents weak support. From the cysteine up to the phenylalanine, the CDR3 has a length of 17 residues. The CDR3 DNA has 51 bases and is translated from base 1. For this chain, trimming is 1 base at the V end and 4 bases at the J end, and the number of junction bases without a gene match is 4. From the germline V gene, CDR1 is SGHVS and CDR2 is FNYEAQ.

The receptor was derived from a human donor in good health. Material for sequencing was CD8+ T cells from PBMCs. The sequence is built from TRBV7-6 and TRBJ2-6; 10 nucleotides in the junction match TRBD1. The CDR3 amino acid sequence is: CASSLGQGARGANVLTF. The DNA sequence follows: TGTGCCAGCAGCTTAGGACAGGGGGCGAGGGGGGCCAACGTCCTGACTTTC.